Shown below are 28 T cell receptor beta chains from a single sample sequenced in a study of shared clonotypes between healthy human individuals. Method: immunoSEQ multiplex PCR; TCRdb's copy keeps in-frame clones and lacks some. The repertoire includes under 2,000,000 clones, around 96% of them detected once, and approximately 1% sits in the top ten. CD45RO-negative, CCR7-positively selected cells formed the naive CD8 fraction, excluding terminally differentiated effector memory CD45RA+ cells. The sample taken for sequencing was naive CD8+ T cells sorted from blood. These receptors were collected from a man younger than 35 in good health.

This chain's CDR3 is CASSIDHNQPQHF. CDR3 DNA: TGTGCCAGTAGTATAGACCACAATCAGCCCCAGCATTTT. The V and J genes are TRBV19 and TRBJ1-5; no clear D. Germline lookup yields CDR1 LNHDA and CDR2 SQIVND (reference sequence). This CDR3 contains 13 residues. Between the trimmed V and J ends, which lost 0 bases and 3 bases, there was a span of 3 bases.

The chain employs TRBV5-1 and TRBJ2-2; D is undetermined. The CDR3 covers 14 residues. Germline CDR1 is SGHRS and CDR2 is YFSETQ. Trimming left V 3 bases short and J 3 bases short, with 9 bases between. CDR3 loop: CASSSLFDTGELFF. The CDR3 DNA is TGCGCCAGCAGCTCCCTTTTTGACACCGGGGAGCTGTTTTTT.

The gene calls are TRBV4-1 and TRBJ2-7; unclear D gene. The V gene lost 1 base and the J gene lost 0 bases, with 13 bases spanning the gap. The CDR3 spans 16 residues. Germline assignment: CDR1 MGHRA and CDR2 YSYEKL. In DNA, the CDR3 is TGCGCCAGCAGCCAAGTATTCGGGCAGTTCTCCTACGAGCAGTACTTC. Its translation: CASSQVFGQFSYEQYF.

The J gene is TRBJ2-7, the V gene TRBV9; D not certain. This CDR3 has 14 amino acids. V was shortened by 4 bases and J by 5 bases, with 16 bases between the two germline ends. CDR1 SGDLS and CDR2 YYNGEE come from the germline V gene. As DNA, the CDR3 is TGTGCCAGCAGCCCCCCAAACCAGGCCGACGAGCAGTACTTC. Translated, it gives CASSPPNQADEQYF.

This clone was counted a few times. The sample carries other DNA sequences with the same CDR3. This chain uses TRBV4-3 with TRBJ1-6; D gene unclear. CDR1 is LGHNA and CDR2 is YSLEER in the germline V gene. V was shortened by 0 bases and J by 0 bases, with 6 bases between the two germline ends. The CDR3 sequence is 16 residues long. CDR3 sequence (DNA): TGCGCCAGCAGCCAAGACAGTCCCTCCTATAATTCACCCCTCCACTTT. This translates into CASSQDSPSYNSPLHF.

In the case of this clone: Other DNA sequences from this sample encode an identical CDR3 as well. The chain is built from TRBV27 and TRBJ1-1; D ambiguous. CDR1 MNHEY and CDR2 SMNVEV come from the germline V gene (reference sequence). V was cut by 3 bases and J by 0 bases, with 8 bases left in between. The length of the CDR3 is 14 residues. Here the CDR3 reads CASSLGGLNTEAFF. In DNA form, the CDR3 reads TGTGCCAGCAGTTTGGGAGGGTTGAACACTGAAGCTTTCTTT.

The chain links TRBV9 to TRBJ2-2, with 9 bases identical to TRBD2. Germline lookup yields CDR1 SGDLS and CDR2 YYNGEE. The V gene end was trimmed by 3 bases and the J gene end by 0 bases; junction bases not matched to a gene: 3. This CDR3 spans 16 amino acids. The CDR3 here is CASSEAGGPNTGELFF. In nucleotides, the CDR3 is TGTGCCAGCAGCGAGGCGGGAGGGCCGAACACCGGGGAGCTGTTTTTT.

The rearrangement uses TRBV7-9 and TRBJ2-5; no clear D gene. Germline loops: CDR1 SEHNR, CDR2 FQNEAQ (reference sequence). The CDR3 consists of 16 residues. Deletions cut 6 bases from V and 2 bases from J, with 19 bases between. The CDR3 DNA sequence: TGTGCCAGCAGTGGTCTATACTTGGGCAGTCAAGAGACCCAGTACTTC. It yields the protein CASSGLYLGSQETQYF.

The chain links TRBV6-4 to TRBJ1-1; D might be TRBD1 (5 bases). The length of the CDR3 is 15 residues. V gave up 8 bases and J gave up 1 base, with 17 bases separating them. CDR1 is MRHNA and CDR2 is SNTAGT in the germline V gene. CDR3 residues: CASHFDSPPNTEAFF. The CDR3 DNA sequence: TGTGCCAGCCACTTTGACAGCCCTCCGAACACTGAAGCTTTCTTT.

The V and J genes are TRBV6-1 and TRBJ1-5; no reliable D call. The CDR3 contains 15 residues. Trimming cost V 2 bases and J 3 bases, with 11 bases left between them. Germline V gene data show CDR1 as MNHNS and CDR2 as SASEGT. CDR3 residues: CASSEPSGYNQPQHF. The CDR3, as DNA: TGTGCCAGCAGTGAACCCTCCGGATACAATCAGCCCCAGCATTTT.

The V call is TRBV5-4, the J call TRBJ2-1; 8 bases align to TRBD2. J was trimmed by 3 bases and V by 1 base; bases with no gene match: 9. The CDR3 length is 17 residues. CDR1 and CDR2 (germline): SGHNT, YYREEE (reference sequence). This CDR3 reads CASSLQSGLAIYNEQFF. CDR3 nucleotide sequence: TGTGCCAGCAGCTTGCAATCAGGACTAGCCATCTACAATGAGCAGTTCTTC.

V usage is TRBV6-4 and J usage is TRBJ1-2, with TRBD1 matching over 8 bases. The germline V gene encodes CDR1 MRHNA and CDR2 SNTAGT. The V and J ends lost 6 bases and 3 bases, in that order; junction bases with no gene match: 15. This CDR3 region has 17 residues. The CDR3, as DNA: TGTGCCAGCAGGGTATATTCCCAGGGGGCGGATGACTATGGCTACACCTTC. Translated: CASRVYSQGADDYGYTF.

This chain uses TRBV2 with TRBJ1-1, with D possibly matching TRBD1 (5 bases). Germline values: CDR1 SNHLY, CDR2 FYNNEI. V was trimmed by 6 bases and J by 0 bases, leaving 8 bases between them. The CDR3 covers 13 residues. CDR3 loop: CASRDTMNTEAFF. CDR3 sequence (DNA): TGTGCCAGCAGGGACACTATGAACACTGAAGCTTTCTTT.

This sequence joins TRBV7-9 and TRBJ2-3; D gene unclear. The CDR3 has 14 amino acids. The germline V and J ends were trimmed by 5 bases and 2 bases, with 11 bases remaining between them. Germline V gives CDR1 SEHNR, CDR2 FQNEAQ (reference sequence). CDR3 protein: CASSDGGTTDTQYF. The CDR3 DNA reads TGTGCCAGCAGCGATGGCGGCACCACAGATACGCAGTATTTT.

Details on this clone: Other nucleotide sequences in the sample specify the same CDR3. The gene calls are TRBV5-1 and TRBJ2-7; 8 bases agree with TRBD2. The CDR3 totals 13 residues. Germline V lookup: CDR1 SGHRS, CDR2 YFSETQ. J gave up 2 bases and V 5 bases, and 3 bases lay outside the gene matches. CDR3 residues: CASSSGTAYEQYF. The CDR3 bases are TGCGCCAGCAGTAGCGGGACCGCCTACGAGCAGTACTTC.

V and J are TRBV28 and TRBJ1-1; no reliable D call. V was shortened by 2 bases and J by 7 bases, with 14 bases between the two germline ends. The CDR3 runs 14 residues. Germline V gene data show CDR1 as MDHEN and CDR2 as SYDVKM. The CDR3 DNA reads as TGTGCCAGCAGTTTAGCCCACACGAGCGGTGAAGCTTTCTTT. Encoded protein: CASSLAHTSGEAFF.

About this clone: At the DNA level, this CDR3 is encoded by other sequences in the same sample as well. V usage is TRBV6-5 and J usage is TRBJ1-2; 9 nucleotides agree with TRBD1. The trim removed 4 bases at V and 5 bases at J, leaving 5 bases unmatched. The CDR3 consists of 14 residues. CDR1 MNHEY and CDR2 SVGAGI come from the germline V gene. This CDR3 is CASSSTGTGYGYTF. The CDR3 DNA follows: TGTGCCAGCAGTTCCACCGGGACAGGGTATGGCTACACCTTC.

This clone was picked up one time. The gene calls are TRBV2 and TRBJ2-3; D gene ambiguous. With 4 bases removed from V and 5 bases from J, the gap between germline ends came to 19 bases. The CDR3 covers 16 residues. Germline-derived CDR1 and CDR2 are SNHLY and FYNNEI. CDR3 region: CASSAVPDEVGDTQYF. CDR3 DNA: TGTGCCAGCAGTGCGGTACCGGATGAAGTGGGAGATACGCAGTATTTT.

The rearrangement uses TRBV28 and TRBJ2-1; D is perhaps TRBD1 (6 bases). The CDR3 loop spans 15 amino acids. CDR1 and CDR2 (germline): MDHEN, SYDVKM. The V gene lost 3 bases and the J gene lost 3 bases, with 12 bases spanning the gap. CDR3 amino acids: CASSLGQGHYNEQFF. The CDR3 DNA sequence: TGTGCCAGCAGTTTGGGCCAGGGGCACTACAATGAGCAGTTCTTC.

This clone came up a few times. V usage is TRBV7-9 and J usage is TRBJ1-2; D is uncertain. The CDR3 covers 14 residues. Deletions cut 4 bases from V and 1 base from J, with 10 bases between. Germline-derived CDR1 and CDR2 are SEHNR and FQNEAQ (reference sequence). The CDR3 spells CASSSGRINYGYTF. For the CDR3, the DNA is TGTGCCAGCAGCTCAGGACGGATTAACTATGGCTACACCTTC.

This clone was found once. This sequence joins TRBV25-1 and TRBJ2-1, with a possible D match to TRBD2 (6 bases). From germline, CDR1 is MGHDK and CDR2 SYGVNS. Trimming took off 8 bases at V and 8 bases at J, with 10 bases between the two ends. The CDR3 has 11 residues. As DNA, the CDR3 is TGTGCCAGCGGAGGGTGGGATGAGCAGTTCTTC. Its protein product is CASGGWDEQFF.

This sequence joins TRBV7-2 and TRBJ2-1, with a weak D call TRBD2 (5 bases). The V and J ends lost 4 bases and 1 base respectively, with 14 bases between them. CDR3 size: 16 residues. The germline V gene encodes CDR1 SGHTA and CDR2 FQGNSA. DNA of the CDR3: TGTGCCAGCAGCTCCCTCGCGGGTTATTCCTACAATGAGCAGTTCTTC. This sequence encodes CASSSLAGYSYNEQFF.

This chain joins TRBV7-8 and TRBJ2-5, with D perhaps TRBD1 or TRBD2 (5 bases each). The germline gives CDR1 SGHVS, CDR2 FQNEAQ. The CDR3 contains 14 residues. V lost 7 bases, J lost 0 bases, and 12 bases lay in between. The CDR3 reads CASTGPPHQETQYF. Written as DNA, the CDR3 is TGTGCCAGCACGGGGCCCCCTCACCAAGAGACCCAGTACTTC.

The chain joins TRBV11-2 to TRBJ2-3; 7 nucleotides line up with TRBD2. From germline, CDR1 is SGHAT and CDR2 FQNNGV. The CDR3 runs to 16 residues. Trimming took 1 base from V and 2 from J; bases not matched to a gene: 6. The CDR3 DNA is TGTGCCAGCAGCTTAGTCGGGGGGTCGATCACAGATACGCAGTATTTT. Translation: CASSLVGGSITDTQYF.

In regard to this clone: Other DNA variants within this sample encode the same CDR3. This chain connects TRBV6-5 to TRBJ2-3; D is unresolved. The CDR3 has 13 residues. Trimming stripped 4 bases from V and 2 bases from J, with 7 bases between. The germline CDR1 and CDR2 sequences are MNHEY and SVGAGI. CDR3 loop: CASSLGSTDTQYF. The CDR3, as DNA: TGTGCCAGCAGTTTAGGGTCCACAGATACGCAGTATTTT.

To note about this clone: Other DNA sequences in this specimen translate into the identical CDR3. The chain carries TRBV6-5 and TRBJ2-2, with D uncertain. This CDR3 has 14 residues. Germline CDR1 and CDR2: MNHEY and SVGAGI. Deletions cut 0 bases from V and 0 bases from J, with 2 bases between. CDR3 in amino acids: CASSYSTNTGELFF. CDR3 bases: TGTGCCAGCAGTTACTCTACGAACACCGGGGAGCTGTTTTTT.

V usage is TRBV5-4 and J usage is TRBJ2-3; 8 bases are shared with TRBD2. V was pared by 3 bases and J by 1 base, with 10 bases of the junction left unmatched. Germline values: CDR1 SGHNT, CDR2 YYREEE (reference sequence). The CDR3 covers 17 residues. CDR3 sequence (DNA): TGTGCCAGCAGCTCAATTACGGCGGGGGGACGCACAGATACGCAGTATTTT. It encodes CASSSITAGGRTDTQYF.

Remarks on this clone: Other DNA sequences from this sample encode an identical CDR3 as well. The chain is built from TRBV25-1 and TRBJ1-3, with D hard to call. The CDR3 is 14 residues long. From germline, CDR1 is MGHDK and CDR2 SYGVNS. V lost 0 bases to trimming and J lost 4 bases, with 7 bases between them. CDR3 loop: CASSEYGSGNTIYF. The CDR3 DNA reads TGTGCCAGCAGTGAATACGGGTCAGGAAACACCATATATTTT. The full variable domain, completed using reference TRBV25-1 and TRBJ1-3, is EADIYQTPRYLVIGTGKKITLECSQTMGHDKMYWYQQDPGMELHLIHYSYGVNSTEKGDLSSESTVSRIRTEHFPLTLESARPSHTSQYLCASSEYGSGNTIYFGEGSWLTVV.